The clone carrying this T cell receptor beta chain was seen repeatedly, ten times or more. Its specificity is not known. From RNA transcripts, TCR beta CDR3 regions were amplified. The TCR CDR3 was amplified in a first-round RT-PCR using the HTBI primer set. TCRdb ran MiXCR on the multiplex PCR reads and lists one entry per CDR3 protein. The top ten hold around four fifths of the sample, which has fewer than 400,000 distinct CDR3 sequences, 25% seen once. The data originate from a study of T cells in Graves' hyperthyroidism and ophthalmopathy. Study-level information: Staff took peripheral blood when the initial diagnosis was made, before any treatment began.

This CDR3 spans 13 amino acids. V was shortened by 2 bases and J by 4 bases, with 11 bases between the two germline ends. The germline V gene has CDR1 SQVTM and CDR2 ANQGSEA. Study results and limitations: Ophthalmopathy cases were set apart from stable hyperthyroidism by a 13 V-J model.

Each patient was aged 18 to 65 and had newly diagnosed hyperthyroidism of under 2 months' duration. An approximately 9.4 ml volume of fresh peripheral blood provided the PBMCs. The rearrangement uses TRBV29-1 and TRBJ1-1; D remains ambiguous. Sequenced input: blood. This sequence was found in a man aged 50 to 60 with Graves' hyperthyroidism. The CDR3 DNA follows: TGCAGCGTTGAAAAGGAATCGGGCACTGAAGCTTTCTTT. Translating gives CSVEKESGTEAFF.